This T cell receptor (beta chain) is from a study of CD8+CD57+ T cells in acquired aplastic anemia (dated by TCRdb to the late 2010s). Some background on the complete study: DNA extracted from sorted CD4+ and CD8+ cells had a mean of approximately 3.5 ug, with a range of roughly 0.19 to 27.4 ug. A CD8+CD57+ expansion meant a frequency higher than the mean frequency seen in healthy subjects.

On this clonotype itself: Its antigen remains unidentified. The record has no base qualities; no much larger clone is one base away.

Profiling of TCR beta VDJ combinations and CDR3 sequences used genomic DNA as the template. An Illumina HiSeq 2000 was used for TCR repertoire sequencing. From the authors' description of their analysis: TRBV/TRBJ rearrangement plots, CDR3 size and DJ length profiles, and Simpson's diversity index were used to assess repertoires. The immunodominant clone was defined as the most abundant DNA sequence in deep sequencing data. CDR3 amino acid sequences were screened for sharing across subjects and were compared with published repertoires and the VDJdb database. TCRdb ran its own pipeline on the public reads, namely fastp trimming at Q25 and MiXCR clone calling, and kept in-frame beta chains. Identical CDR3 protein sequences are pooled into one entry, listed with their most common genes and DNA. None of the V and J calls come from the authors' own analysis; TCRdb made them. This sample is represented by about 200,000 distinct CDR3 sequences; about half of them were singletons. Nearly 20% of the sample belongs to the ten largest clones.

Expansion of CD8+CD57+ cells had been shown by flow cytometry in the patients chosen for sequencing. Severe acquired aplastic anemia was diagnosed in all patients according to International Study of Aplastic Anemia and Agranulocytosis and Camitta criteria. At the time blood was sampled, none of the patients had received any therapy. TCR repertoires of sorted CD4+ and CD8+ blood T cells from severe aplastic anemia patients and healthy subjects were deep-sequenced in the study. Patients were enrolled in the USA under clinicaltrials.gov protocols 00001620, 01623167, 00001397, 00071045, 00081523 and 00961064. Ficoll-Paque density gradient centrifugation was used to isolate peripheral blood mononuclear cells. Before DNA extraction, CD4+ and CD8+ T cells were sorted by FACS or by magnetic beads. Trimming takes 4 bases off V and 6 bases off J; junction bases not matched to a gene: 6. The germline V gene sets CDR1 to MGHDK and CDR2 to SYGVNS. Spanning cysteine to phenylalanine, the CDR3 consists of 15 amino acids. Kept here is only the CDR3 DNA, which spans 45 bases and is read in frame from base 1.

General conclusions and limits of the study: CD8+ Simpson's diversity did not differ significantly between patients and healthy controls (P=0.060). Around 27 CD8+ CDR3 sequences were shared between patients and controls but appeared highly expressed in patients and within their immunodominant clones.

The sequence derives from a human donor with aplastic anemia. What was sequenced was sorted CD4+, CD8+, or CD8+CD57+ T cells (not recorded which) from PBMCs. The rearrangement joined TRBV25-1 to TRBJ1-5; 10 central bases correspond to TRBD1. Here the CDR3 is given as CASSGGDRGGQPQHF. The nucleotide sequence is TGTGCCAGCAGTGGAGGGGACAGGGGAGGTCAGCCCCAGCATTTT.